One and the same sample provided the 27 T cell receptor beta chains below, sequenced in a study of T-cell reconstitution after alpha-beta-depleted transplantation in children. Unique molecular identifiers were built into the TCRbeta library. Using its own MiXCR run on the PCR reads, TCRdb lists one record per CDR3 protein. The sample includes about 300,000 distinct CDR3 sequences, roughly a tenth of them seen just once. Here the sequenced sample was PBMCs, taken before TCRalphabeta/CD19-depleted stem cell transplant. These receptors were collected from a boy under two years old with acute myeloid leukemia, due to receive a stem cell transplant.

The chain is built from TRBV11-2 and TRBJ2-1, with D tentatively TRBD2 (6 bases). CDR3 length: 18 amino acids. Trimming stripped 2 bases from V and 6 bases from J, with 23 bases between. Germline V lookup: CDR1 SGHAT, CDR2 FQNNGV. CDR3 sequence (DNA): TGTGCCAGCAGCTTAAACTGGTTCCTAGCGCTAAGGTCCAATGAGCAGTTCTTC. The encoded protein is CASSLNWFLALRSNEQFF.

This clonotype was counted between two and nine times. This chain joins TRBV12-3 or TRBV12-4 and TRBJ2-7; D not resolved. V shed 5 bases and J shed 5 bases, with 16 bases lying between them. The CDR3 has 14 amino acids. CDR3 loop: CASSPLRQSHEQYF. The CDR3 DNA sequence: TGTGCCAGCAGTCCACTCCGGCAGTCCCACGAGCAGTACTTC.

This clonotype was detected ten times or more. The chain recombines TRBV7-9 with TRBJ2-7; D possibly corresponds to TRBD1 (5 bases). Germline CDR1 and CDR2: SEHNR and FQNEAQ (reference sequence). The CDR3 has 14 residues. V shed 5 bases and J shed 1 base, with 12 bases lying between them. The CDR3 sequence: CASSLTTASYEQYF. In DNA, the CDR3 is TGTGCCAGCAGCCTAACGACAGCTTCCTACGAGCAGTACTTC. The full variable domain, rest sourced from reference TRBV7-9 and TRBJ2-7, is DTGVSQNPRHKITKRGQNVTFRCDPISEHNRLYWYRQTLGQGPEFLTYFQNEAQLEKSRLLSDRFSAERPKGSFSTLEIQRTEQGDSAMYLCASSLTTASYEQYFGPGTRLTVT.

The chain is built from TRBV20-1 and TRBJ1-2; D is unclear. Germline V gene data show CDR1 as DFQATT and CDR2 as SNEGSKA (reference sequence). V was shortened by 1 base and J by 7 bases, with 19 bases between the two germline ends. This CDR3 is built from 15 residues. The CDR3 DNA reads TGCAGTGCTAGAGTAGCGTTCGGTTGGTGGGGTGGCTACACCTTC. Amino acid sequence: CSARVAFGWWGGYTF.

In its sample, this clonotype was seen many times. The genes are TRBV28 and TRBJ1-3; D gene unclear. With 5 bases removed from V and 4 bases from J, the gap between germline ends came to 3 bases. From germline, CDR1 is MDHEN and CDR2 SYDVKM. The CDR3 is made up of 11 amino acids. The CDR3 sequence: CASSRGNTIYF. The CDR3 DNA reads as TGTGCCAGCAGTCGGGGAAACACCATATATTTT.

Ten or more counts support this clonotype. V usage is TRBV12-3 or TRBV12-4 and J usage is TRBJ2-3; 14 positions agree with TRBD2. After removal of 9 bases from V and 5 bases from J, the junction contained 4 bases not matched to a gene. This CDR3 spans 14 amino acids. The CDR3: CASRLAGGKDTQYF. The CDR3 DNA reads TGTGCCAGTCGACTAGCGGGAGGGAAAGATACGCAGTATTTT.

This clonotype was recorded many times. The rearrangement joins TRBV28 to TRBJ1-5; D unresolved. V was trimmed by 2 bases and J by 7 bases, leaving 9 bases between them. The CDR3 consists of 13 residues. Per the germline V gene, CDR1 is MDHEN and CDR2 is SYDVKM. The CDR3 spells CASSLGRPQPQHF. The DNA for the CDR3 is TGTGCCAGCAGTTTAGGCAGGCCCCAGCCCCAGCATTTT.

V and J are TRBV6-5 and TRBJ1-2, with D possibly being TRBD1 (5 bases). The germline V gene encodes CDR1 MNHEY and CDR2 SVGAGI. V gave up 6 bases and J gave up 7 bases, with 15 bases separating them. CDR3 length: 13 amino acids. CDR3: CASSYAGWSGYTF. CDR3 DNA: TGTGCCAGCAGCTACGCAGGGTGGAGTGGCTACACCTTC.

The genes are TRBV21-1 and TRBJ1-2; the table names TRBD1, a call not compared with the DNA. TRBV21-1 is a documented pseudogene. The CDR3 has 16 residues. The CDR3 loop reads CASSKRTGGSDYGYTF. CDR3 nucleotides: TGTGCCAGCAGCAAACGAACAGGGGGCTCGGACTATGGCTACACCTTC.

This clonotype was seen many times. The chain employs TRBV5-1 and TRBJ1-2, with TRBD1 identical over 8 bases. The germline V gene encodes CDR1 SGHRS and CDR2 YFSETQ. The CDR3 is 13 residues long. Unmatched junction bases numbered 1, after V lost 6 bases and J lost 0 bases. The CDR3 loop reads CASKQGANYGYTF. The CDR3 DNA sequence: TGCGCCAGCAAACAGGGGGCTAACTATGGCTACACCTTC.

This clonotype was seen at least ten times. At one end the junction does not follow the germline gene, possibly because of a read error. The rearrangement joins TRBV20-1 to TRBJ2-7; the match to TRBD2 covers 9 bases. Looked up from germline, CDR1 is DFQATT and CDR2 is SNEGSKA (reference sequence). The CDR3 is made up of 14 amino acids. The CDR3 protein is CSARAQAGGPQVGF. The CDR3 DNA sequence: TGCAGTGCTAGAGCCCAGGCGGGAGGGCCCCAAGTTGGCTTC.

Ten or more counts support this clonotype. The V and J genes are TRBV20-1 and TRBJ2-7; the match to TRBD2 covers 11 bases. The J segment lost 2 bases and the V segment lost 5 bases, leaving 5 bases of the junction unmatched. The CDR3 totals 14 residues. The germline gives CDR1 DFQATT, CDR2 SNEGSKA (reference sequence). The CDR3 nucleotides are TGCAGTGCTCCACTAGCGGGAGTTCCCTACGAGCAGTACTTC. Its protein product is CSAPLAGVPYEQYF.

There are a few counts of this clonotype. This chain connects TRBV20-1 to TRBJ2-2; D gene uncertain. The CDR3 contains 12 residues. Trimming pared 6 bases from V and 0 bases from J, leaving 5 bases between. Germline V gene data show CDR1 as DFQATT and CDR2 as SNEGSKA (reference sequence). DNA for the CDR3: TGCAGTGCAAATGCGAACACCGGGGAGCTGTTTTTT. As protein: CSANANTGELFF.

This clonotype was recorded many times. The chain links TRBV28 to TRBJ2-2; the D gene is possibly TRBD1 (5 bases). The V and J ends lost 8 bases and 1 base respectively, with 11 bases between them. This CDR3 is built from 14 residues. The germline gives CDR1 MDHEN, CDR2 SYDVKM. CDR3 sequence (DNA): TGTGCCAGCGAGAACAGGTGGAACACCGGGGAGCTGTTTTTT. This gives the protein CASENRWNTGELFF. The full variable domain, rest sourced from reference TRBV28 and TRBJ2-2, is DVKVTQSSRYLVKRTGEKVFLECVQDMDHENMFWYRQDPGLGLRLIYFSYDVKMKEKGDIPEGYSVSREKKERFSLILESASTNQTSMYLCASENRWNTGELFFGEGSRLTVL.

This clonotype showed up just a few times. J is TRBJ2-5 and V is TRBV11-2; 8 bases fit TRBD2. Germline V CDR1 and CDR2: SGHAT, FQNNGV. The CDR3 is 15 residues long. V lost 6 bases, J lost 1 base, and 7 bases stayed unmatched. The CDR3 sequence is CASRWAGGSQETQYF. CDR3 DNA: TGTGCCAGCAGGTGGGCGGGAGGAAGCCAAGAGACCCAGTACTTC.

This clonotype was detected ten times or more. The genes are TRBV5-5 and TRBJ2-1, with D possibly matching TRBD1 (5 bases). V lost 4 bases and J 6 bases, leaving 23 bases between the germline ends. Germline CDR1 SGHKS, CDR2 YYEKEE (reference sequence). This CDR3 contains 17 residues. CDR3 amino acids: CASSTLRQTHIPNEQFF. DNA for the CDR3: TGTGCCAGCAGCACCCTTCGACAGACTCATATTCCCAATGAGCAGTTCTTC.

Many counts were recorded for this clonotype. The genes are TRBV7-2 and TRBJ2-7, with 9 bases aligning to TRBD2. The CDR3 totals 15 residues. J gave up 2 bases and V 1 base, and 3 bases lay outside the gene matches. Germline V gives CDR1 SGHTA, CDR2 FQGNSA. The DNA of the CDR3 is TGTGCCAGCAGCTTAGGAGCGGGAGGTCCCTACGAGCAGTACTTC. As protein: CASSLGAGGPYEQYF. Together with reference TRBV7-2 and TRBJ2-7, the CDR3 gives the full variable domain: GAGVSQSPSNKVTEKGKDVELRCDPISGHTALYWYRQSLGQGLEFLIYFQGNSAPDKSGLPSDRFSAERTGGSVSTLTIQRTQQEDSAVYLCASSLGAGGPYEQYFGPGTRLTVT.

This clonotype was detected ten times or more. The chain couples TRBV12-3 or TRBV12-4 to TRBJ1-5; no clear D. This CDR3 has 12 amino acids. Trimming left V 5 bases short and J 6 bases short, with 8 bases between. CDR3 region: CASSPGIQPQHF. The CDR3 DNA reads as TGTGCCAGCAGTCCTGGGATTCAGCCCCAGCATTTT.

V is TRBV29-1 and J is TRBJ1-4; D is unclear. V was clipped by 4 bases and J by 3 bases, with 9 bases between them. CDR3 length equals 13 residues. Germline lookup yields CDR1 SQVTM and CDR2 ANQGSEA. Written as DNA, the CDR3 is TGCAGCGTTGGGTTCAGGTCTAATGAAAAACTGTTTTTT. This gives the protein CSVGFRSNEKLFF. Drawing the rest from reference TRBV29-1 and TRBJ1-4, the complete variable domain is SAVISQKPSRDICQRGTSLTIQCQVDSQVTMMFWYRQQPGQSLTLIATANQGSEATYESGFVIDKFPISRPNLTFSTLTVSNMSPEDSSIYLCSVGFRSNEKLFFGSGTQLSVL.

This clonotype was recorded a few times. V is TRBV5-1 and J is TRBJ2-3; 10 bases align to TRBD1. V lost 3 bases and J lost 3; bases outside the gene matches: 7. The CDR3 consists of 16 residues. Germline CDR1 is SGHRS and CDR2 is YFSETQ. The CDR3 reads CASSYRTGQGTDTQYF. CDR3 nucleotide sequence: TGCGCCAGCAGCTACCGTACGGGACAGGGGACAGATACGCAGTATTTT.

This clonotype came up many times. V and J are TRBV10-3 and TRBJ2-3, with D tentatively TRBD2 (7 bases). The germline CDR1 and CDR2 sequences are ENHRY and SYGVKD. V lost 8 bases to trimming and J lost 4 bases, with 16 bases between them. The CDR3 is made up of 14 amino acids. CDR3: CAIRPGAGADTQYF. In nucleotides, the CDR3 is TGTGCCATCCGCCCAGGGGCGGGGGCAGATACGCAGTATTTT.

This clonotype came up many times. This sequence joins TRBV4-3 and TRBJ2-1, with 11 bases identical to TRBD2. The CDR3 extends over 17 amino acids. The V gene's germline CDR1 is LGHNA and CDR2 YSLEER. V gave up 7 bases and J gave up 0 bases; unmatched junction bases: 8. The DNA for the CDR3 is TGCGCCAGCATCCCTCGGACTAGCGGGCGCTCCTACAATGAGCAGTTCTTC. Amino acid sequence: CASIPRTSGRSYNEQFF.

This clonotype was recorded at least ten times. The genes are TRBV5-1 and TRBJ2-5; unclear D gene. Deletions cut 4 bases from V and 0 bases from J, with 10 bases between. The CDR3 sequence is 14 residues long. CDR1 SGHRS and CDR2 YFSETQ come from the germline V gene. This CDR3 reads CASSGNWYQETQYF. CDR3 DNA: TGCGCCAGCAGCGGAAACTGGTACCAAGAGACCCAGTACTTC.

Many counts were recorded for this clonotype. This chain links TRBV15 with TRBJ2-7; 7 positions match TRBD2. After removal of 1 base from V and 5 bases from J, the junction contained 14 bases not matched to a gene. The CDR3 consists of 17 residues. The V gene's germline CDR1 is LNHNV and CDR2 YYDKDF (reference sequence). In DNA form, the CDR3 reads TGTGCCACCAGCAGAGGCCGGGGAGGGTTTACCTACGACGAGCAGTACTTC. The encoded protein is CATSRGRGGFTYDEQYF.

In this sample, this clonotype turned up many times. The chain employs TRBV27 and TRBJ2-1, with 11 positions matching TRBD2. J was trimmed by 7 bases and V by 6 bases; bases with no gene match: 5. Germline V lookup: CDR1 MNHEY, CDR2 SMNVEV (reference sequence). The CDR3 length is 14 residues. In nucleotides, the CDR3 is TGTGCCAGCAGAACTAGCGGGAGTCGGAATGAGCAGTTCTTC. The encoded protein is CASRTSGSRNEQFF.

CDR3 bases: TGCAGCGTCTTCCGGTTGAGGGGGAACATTCAGTACTTC. This gives the protein CSVFRLRGNIQYF. This chain uses TRBV29-1 with TRBJ2-4, with D perhaps matching TRBD1 (6 bases). Germline CDR1 SQVTM, CDR2 ANQGSEA. The CDR3 runs 13 residues. V was pared by 6 bases and J by 7 bases, with 16 bases between. The full variable domain, in which reference TRBV29-1 and TRBJ2-4 provide the parts outside the CDR3, is SAVISQKPSRDICQRGTSLTIQCQVDSQVTMMFWYRQQPGQSLTLIATANQGSEATYESGFVIDKFPISRPNLTFSTLTVSNMSPEDSSIYLCSVFRLRGNIQYFGAGTRLSVL.

This clonotype was observed many times. The genes are TRBV11-1 and TRBJ1-5; no definite D call. Germline V gene data show CDR1 as SGHAT and CDR2 as FQDESV (reference sequence). Trimming removed 2 bases from V and 3 bases from J, with 5 bases in between. CDR3 length equals 13 residues. The CDR3 nucleotides read TGTGCCAGCAGCTTATCCCCCAATCAGCCCCAGCATTTT. Protein sequence: CASSLSPNQPQHF.